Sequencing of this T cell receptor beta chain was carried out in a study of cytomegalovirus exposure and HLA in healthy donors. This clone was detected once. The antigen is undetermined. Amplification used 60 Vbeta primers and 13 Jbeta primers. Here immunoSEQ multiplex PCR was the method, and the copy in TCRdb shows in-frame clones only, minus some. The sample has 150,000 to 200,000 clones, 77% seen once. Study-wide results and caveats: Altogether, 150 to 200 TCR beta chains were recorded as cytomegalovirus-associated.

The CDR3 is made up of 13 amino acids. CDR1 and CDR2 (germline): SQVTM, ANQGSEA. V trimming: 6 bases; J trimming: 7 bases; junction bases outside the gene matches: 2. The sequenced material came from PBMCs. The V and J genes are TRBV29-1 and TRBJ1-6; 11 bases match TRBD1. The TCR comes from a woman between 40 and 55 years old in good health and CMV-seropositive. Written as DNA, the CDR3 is TGCAGCGTGAGGACAGGGGGCAATTCACCCCTCCACTTT. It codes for CSVRTGGNSPLHF. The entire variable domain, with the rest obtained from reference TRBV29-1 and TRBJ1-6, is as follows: SAVISQKPSRDICQRGTSLTIQCQVDSQVTMMFWYRQQPGQSLTLIATANQGSEATYESGFVIDKFPISRPNLTFSTLTVSNMSPEDSSIYLCSVRTGGNSPLHFGNGTRLTVT.